This is a list of T cell receptor beta chains from one sample in a study of PD-1 blockade in classical Hodgkin lymphoma. Using immunoSEQ multiplex PCR, the repertoire was profiled, and TCRdb retains in-frame clones only, with some absent. The repertoire consists of around 2,700 clones, with 65% to 90% occurring once and the leading ten covering 1.1% to 1.5%. The material was CD4+ T cells from blood, obtained at baseline. These receptors all stem from a human donor with classical Hodgkin lymphoma. CDR3s include the opening cysteine and the closing phenylalanine or tryptophan. D genes are given only for firm matches. Expanded clones get a size class; other rows say once, few or many, or leave the size out.

abundance: .; v_gene: TRBV28; j_gene: TRBJ1-4; d_gene: .; CDR3nt: TGTGCCCACGGGGGGCTTGAAAAACTGTTTTTT; CDR3aa: CAHGGLEKLFF
abundance: .; v_gene: TRBV7-9; j_gene: TRBJ2-1; d_gene: .; CDR3nt: TGTGCCAGCACCTCTACCGACAACTACAATGAGCAGTTCTTC; CDR3aa: CASTSTDNYNEQFF
abundance: .; v_gene: TRBV5-3; j_gene: TRBJ2-3; d_gene: TRBD2; CDR3nt: TGTGCCAGAAGCTTGGGGAAAAGGACTAGTGGGTGCACAGATACGCAGTATTTT; CDR3aa: CARSLGKRTSGCTDTQYF
abundance: .; v_gene: TRBV9; j_gene: TRBJ2-1; d_gene: .; CDR3nt: TGTGCCAGCAGCGGTAGTGGGGAGAGTTCCTACAATGAGCAGTTCTTC; CDR3aa: CASSGSGESSYNEQFF
abundance: .; v_gene: TRBV5-1; j_gene: TRBJ2-3; d_gene: .; CDR3nt: TGCGCCAGCAGCTTGGCCGTGACTAGTCCCACAGATACGCAGTATTTT; CDR3aa: CASSLAVTSPTDTQYF
abundance: .; v_gene: TRBV2; j_gene: TRBJ1-1; d_gene: .; CDR3nt: TGTGCCAGCAGTGAAGGGACTGAAGCTTTCTTT; CDR3aa: CASSEGTEAFF
abundance: .; v_gene: TRBV10-1; j_gene: TRBJ2-7; d_gene: TRBD1; CDR3nt: TGCGCCAGCAGTGCCCACGGGACAGGGGGAAACGAGCAGTACTTC; CDR3aa: CASSAHGTGGNEQYF
abundance: .; v_gene: TRBV6-6; j_gene: TRBJ1-5; d_gene: .; CDR3nt: TGTGCCAGCAGTTACGTCGATCAGCCCCAGCATTTT; CDR3aa: CASSYVDQPQHF
abundance: once; v_gene: TRBV5-4; j_gene: TRBJ1-5; d_gene: .; CDR3nt: TGTGCCAGCAGCTTGGGTGGGGCTATTCAGCCCCAGCATTTT; CDR3aa: CASSLGGAIQPQHF
abundance: .; v_gene: TRBV7-9; j_gene: TRBJ1-2; d_gene: .; CDR3nt: TGTGCCAGCAGCTTAGATGGGGACGGGGTTGGCTACACCTTC; CDR3aa: CASSLDGDGVGYTF
abundance: .; v_gene: TRBV11-2; j_gene: TRBJ2-5; d_gene: TRBD2; CDR3nt: TGTGCCAGCAGCTCCGGACTAGGAGAGACCCAGTACTTC; CDR3aa: CASSSGLGETQYF
abundance: once; v_gene: TRBV5-6; j_gene: TRBJ1-1; d_gene: .; CDR3nt: TGTGCCAGCAGCTTGGGGCAGGGAGGATTCACTGAAGCTTTCTTT; CDR3aa: CASSLGQGGFTEAFF
abundance: .; v_gene: TRBV14; j_gene: TRBJ2-7; d_gene: .; CDR3nt: TGTGCCATTCCAATCCCCCTAGAAACGAGGGAGCAGTACTTC; CDR3aa: CAIPIPLETREQYF
abundance: .; v_gene: TRBV7-2; j_gene: TRBJ2-1; d_gene: TRBD2; CDR3nt: TGTGCCAGCAGACCTCCGGGACTAGCTGGCAATGAGCAGTTCTTC; CDR3aa: CASRPPGLAGNEQFF
abundance: .; v_gene: TRBV11-2; j_gene: TRBJ2-4; d_gene: .; CDR3nt: TGTGCCAGCAGCTTAGTTGGACTAGCCAAAAACATTCAGTACTTC; CDR3aa: CASSLVGLAKNIQYF
abundance: .; v_gene: TRBV28; j_gene: TRBJ2-4; d_gene: TRBD1; CDR3nt: TGTGCCAGCAGTTTAAGAGACAGGGTCAAAAACATTCAGTACTTC; CDR3aa: CASSLRDRVKNIQYF
abundance: .; v_gene: TRBV18; j_gene: TRBJ1-3; d_gene: .; CDR3nt: TGTGCCAGCTCACCAGACAGGCGACCGGGAAACACCATATATTTT; CDR3aa: CASSPDRRPGNTIYF
abundance: .; v_gene: TRBV7-2; j_gene: TRBJ1-1; d_gene: .; CDR3nt: TGTGCCAGCAGCCCGCAGGCTATGAACACTGAAGCTTTCTTT; CDR3aa: CASSPQAMNTEAFF
abundance: .; v_gene: TRBV7-2; j_gene: TRBJ2-5; d_gene: .; CDR3nt: TGTGCCAGCAGCTTGAATCCCGTAGGGGAGCAGTACTTC; CDR3aa: CASSLNPVGEQYF
abundance: .; v_gene: TRBV5-6; j_gene: TRBJ1-5; d_gene: TRBD1; CDR3nt: TGTGCCAGCAGCCGGGACAGAATCAATCAGCCCCAGCATTTT; CDR3aa: CASSRDRINQPQHF
abundance: .; v_gene: TRBV5-1; j_gene: TRBJ2-3; d_gene: .; CDR3nt: TGCGCCAGCAGCTTGGCCTATTTAGGAGGGGGCGAAGATACGCAGTATTTT; CDR3aa: CASSLAYLGGGEDTQYF
abundance: once; v_gene: TRBV5-1; j_gene: TRBJ2-1; d_gene: .; CDR3nt: TGCGCCAGCGGAGCTACCGGGTCGTCCTACAATGAGCAGTTCTTC; CDR3aa: CASGATGSSYNEQFF
abundance: .; v_gene: TRBV6-5; j_gene: TRBJ1-2; d_gene: .; CDR3nt: TGTGCCACCGAAGGGGGACTTAGTACGGGCTACACCTTC; CDR3aa: CATEGGLSTGYTF
abundance: .; v_gene: TRBV5-1; j_gene: TRBJ2-5; d_gene: .; CDR3nt: TGCGCCAGCAGCTTGTGGAGTAGGAAAGAGACCCAGTACTTC; CDR3aa: CASSLWSRKETQYF
abundance: .; v_gene: TRBV19; j_gene: TRBJ1-5; d_gene: .; CDR3nt: TGTGCCAGTAGTATATCCGGATTCAATCAGCCCCAGCATTTT; CDR3aa: CASSISGFNQPQHF
abundance: .; v_gene: TRBV19; j_gene: TRBJ2-5; d_gene: TRBD2; CDR3nt: TGTGCCAGTAGTCCGGGACTAGCGGGAGCAGAGACCCAGTACTTC; CDR3aa: CASSPGLAGAETQYF